Sequencing of this T cell receptor (beta chain) was carried out in a study of blood T cell repertoires in COVID-19. Study-wide context: COVID-19 samples from acute and convalescent phases originated in the United States, Italy and Spain. T cells, B-cell-depleted T cells, or PBMCs provided the cDNA or gDNA that served as material.

The V gene's germline CDR1 is SGHTA and CDR2 FQGNSA. This CDR3 has 14 residues. V dropped 1 base and J dropped 4 bases, with 10 bases sitting between them. Authors' data handling: How many nucleated cells were present was estimated from reference gene primer amplification. Data came from immunoSEQ multiplex PCR; TCRdb stores just in-frame clones and leaves some out. V, J and clone size are taken as reported in that table, and D and trimming were inferred from the DNA itself. Altogether under 200,000 clones are present, 75% to 85% being singletons, with the ten largest covering about 7.2%. The V call is TRBV7-2, the J call TRBJ2-5, with a possible D match to TRBD1 (5 bases). The TCR was taken from a man aged 55-75 years with acute or convalescent COVID-19. The specimen sequenced was peripheral blood. The CDR3 coding sequence is TGTGCCAGCAGCTTAGAGGCAGGGCGAGAGACCCAGTACTTC. It encodes CASSLEAGRETQYF.